These 18 T cell receptor beta chains share one sample of origin, sequenced in a study of OX40 agonist ivuxolimab in advanced cancers. Produced via immunoSEQ multiplex PCR; TCRdb's table is partial and in-frame only. The sample has roughly 70,000 clones; approximately 86% are singletons. The input for sequencing was CD4+ or CD8+ T cells sorted from blood, taken in a trial of the OX40 agonist ivuxolimab. The origin of the receptors is an adult with an advanced solid tumor such as melanoma, head and neck, liver or kidney cancer.

This chain links TRBV19 with TRBJ1-6, with D maybe TRBD1 (5 bases). V lost 3 bases to trimming and J lost 0 bases, with 9 bases between them. Germline V CDR1 and CDR2: LNHDA, SQIVND (reference sequence). The CDR3 totals 16 residues. The CDR3 DNA reads TGTGCCAGTAGTATTAGGGGCAGCTCCTATAATTCACCCCTCCACTTT. As protein: CASSIRGSSYNSPLHF.

The rearrangement links TRBV19 to TRBJ2-1; D possibly corresponds to TRBD2 (5 bases). CDR3 length: 15 residues. The V gene lost 4 bases and the J gene lost 4 bases, with 14 bases spanning the gap. Germline loops: CDR1 LNHDA, CDR2 SQIVND (reference sequence). The CDR3 sequence: CASSTPSGFYNEQFF. In nucleotides, the CDR3 is TGTGCCAGTAGTACCCCCTCGGGATTTTACAATGAGCAGTTCTTC.

Only one count was recorded for this clone. The V gene is TRBV6-6, the J gene TRBJ1-2, with TRBD1 identical over 10 bases. This CDR3 is built from 13 residues. With V trimmed by 6 bases and J by 6 bases, 4 bases remained unmatched. Germline CDR1 and CDR2: MNHNY and SVGAGI (reference sequence). CDR3 bases: TGTGCCAGCAGGGGGACAGGGGCGGATGGCTACACCTTC. It translates to CASRGTGADGYTF.

The J gene is TRBJ1-5, the V gene TRBV6-1; D gene uncertain. Trimming shortened V by 2 bases and J by 5 bases, and 10 bases separated the two germline ends. This CDR3 contains 14 residues. Germline V lookup: CDR1 MNHNS, CDR2 SASEGT. The CDR3 nucleotides are TGTGCCAGCAGTGAATCGGGGATAGATCAGCCCCAGCATTTT. As protein: CASSESGIDQPQHF.

This clone was observed a single time. The V gene is TRBV18, the J gene TRBJ2-7, with D perhaps being TRBD1 or TRBD2 (6 bases each). Per germline, CDR1 KGHSH and CDR2 LQKENI. The V end was cut by 6 bases, the J end by 3 bases, with 12 bases between. The CDR3 sequence is 13 residues long. For the CDR3, the DNA is TGTGCCAGCTCGCGGGACACCAACTACGAGCAGTACTTC. Its protein product is CASSRDTNYEQYF. Full variable domain (outside the CDR3, taken from reference TRBV18 and TRBJ2-7): NAGVMQNPRHLVRRRGQEARLRCSPMKGHSHVYWYRQLPEEGLKFMVYLQKENIIDESGMPKERFSAEFPKEGPSILRIQQVVRGDSAAYFCASSRDTNYEQYFGPGTRLTVT.

V gene TRBV7-2 combines with J gene TRBJ2-1, with 8 bases lining up with TRBD1. CDR1 is SGHTA and CDR2 is FQGNSA in the germline V gene. The V gene end was trimmed by 5 bases and the J gene end by 0 bases; junction bases not matched to a gene: 6. The CDR3 extends over 16 amino acids. The CDR3 DNA is TGTGCCAGCAGCCCGACAGGGGAGAGCTCCTACAATGAGCAGTTCTTC. As protein: CASSPTGESSYNEQFF.

This sequence joins TRBV28 and TRBJ2-7; TRBD2 might be the D (6 bases). The V end lost 3 bases, the J end lost 4 bases, and 16 bases lay between the germline ends. This CDR3 is 15 amino acids long. CDR1 MDHEN and CDR2 SYDVKM come from the germline V gene. This CDR3 is CASSFAGGAEYEQYF. The CDR3 nucleotides are TGTGCCAGCAGTTTTGCGGGCGGGGCGGAGTACGAGCAGTACTTC.

The chain recombines TRBV19 with TRBJ2-1; 8 bases are a match to TRBD2. The CDR3 runs 14 residues. J was trimmed by 1 base and V by 7 bases; bases with no gene match: 3. Germline V CDR1 and CDR2: LNHDA, SQIVND (reference sequence). The CDR3 loop reads CASNLAGSYNEQFF. In DNA form, the CDR3 reads TGTGCCAGTAATTTAGCGGGATCCTACAATGAGCAGTTCTTC. The full variable domain, completed using reference TRBV19 and TRBJ2-1, is DGGITQSPKYLFRKEGQNVTLSCEQNLNHDAMYWYRQDPGQGLRLIYYSQIVNDFQKGDIAEGYSVSREKKESFPLTVTSAQKNPTAFYLCASNLAGSYNEQFFGPGTRLTVL.

Notes on this clone: One end of the junction does not line up with germline, which may come from a read error. This chain connects TRBV7-9 to TRBJ1-1; no reliable D call. The germline gives CDR1 SEHNR, CDR2 FQNEAQ (reference sequence). The CDR3 length is 14 residues. This chain's CDR3 is CASSPRAANAEAFF. CDR3 coding DNA: TGTGCCAGCAGCCCCCGGGCCGCGAACGCTGAAGCTTTCTTT.

This chain connects TRBV5-1 to TRBJ1-6; 10 bases fit TRBD1. Germline trimming cut 2 bases from V and 8 bases from J; bases unmatched to any gene: 7. Germline CDR1 and CDR2: SGHRS and YFSETQ. The CDR3 length is 16 residues. In DNA, the CDR3 is TGCGCCAGCAGCTTTCTTGGGACAGGGGCCGATTCACCCCTCCACTTT. It codes for CASSFLGTGADSPLHF.

The chain has TRBV19 and TRBJ2-3; D tentatively fits TRBD1 or TRBD2 (5 bases each). The length of the CDR3 is 14 residues. V was clipped by 5 bases and J by 0 bases, with 9 bases between them. Germline-derived CDR1 and CDR2 are LNHDA and SQIVND (reference sequence). In DNA form, the CDR3 reads TGTGCCAGTAGTGGGACGACTAGCACAGATACGCAGTATTTT. Translated: CASSGTTSTDTQYF.

The chain uses TRBV6-5 and TRBJ2-7, with a possible D match to TRBD2 (5 bases). The germline V and J ends were trimmed by 8 bases and 6 bases, with 11 bases remaining between them. The CDR3 is 11 amino acids. In germline, CDR1 is MNHEY, CDR2 SVGAGI. CDR3 coding DNA: TGTGCCAGCCTCGGGAAGGGCGAGCAGTACTTC. Its protein product is CASLGKGEQYF.

The chain joins TRBV19 to TRBJ1-2, with D possibly being TRBD1 (6 bases). The CDR3 is 14 amino acids. V was clipped by 6 bases and J by 0 bases, with 11 bases between them. The germline V gene encodes CDR1 LNHDA and CDR2 SQIVND (reference sequence). CDR3 in DNA: TGTGCCAGTAGACCAGGGGATGCTAACTATGGCTACACCTTC. It codes for CASRPGDANYGYTF.

The CDR3 loop is CASSLEADTDTQYF. As DNA, the CDR3 is TGTGCCAGCAGCTTAGAAGCTGACACAGATACGCAGTATTTT. V is TRBV7-2 and J is TRBJ2-3; D is unresolved. This CDR3 comprises 14 residues. Trimming removed 1 base from V and 2 bases from J, with 7 bases in between. CDR1 and CDR2 (germline): SGHTA, FQGNSA.

The V gene is TRBV2, the J gene TRBJ1-5; D is undetermined. The CDR3 has 14 amino acids. Germline CDR1 and CDR2: SNHLY and FYNNEI. The ends were cut back, 7 bases at V and 4 bases at J, with 14 bases in the middle. CDR3 nucleotides: TGTGCCAGCAATTCACAGAAAATTAATCAGCCCCAGCATTTT. This sequence encodes CASNSQKINQPQHF.

This chain uses TRBV6-9 with TRBJ2-1; 15 nucleotides match TRBD2. CDR1 is MNHGY and CDR2 is SVAAGI in the germline V gene. With 6 bases clipped from V and 3 bases from J, the junction kept 9 bases outside the gene matches. The length of the CDR3 is 18 residues. The chain's CDR3 is CASSNPGLAGGFYNEQFF. CDR3 coding DNA: TGTGCCAGCAGCAATCCGGGACTAGCGGGGGGCTTCTACAATGAGCAGTTCTTC.

The rearrangement links TRBV12-5 to TRBJ2-3; 15 nucleotides line up with TRBD2. Looked up from germline, CDR1 is LGHNT and CDR2 is FRNRAP. The CDR3 sequence is 16 residues long. The ends lost 6 bases at V and 3 bases at J; junction bases unmatched: 4. The CDR3 DNA follows: TGTGCTAGTGGACCTGGGACTAGCGGGGGGACAGATACGCAGTATTTT. Translated, it gives CASGPGTSGGTDTQYF.

The chain combines TRBV2 with TRBJ2-7, with a weak D call TRBD2 (6 bases). In germline, CDR1 is SNHLY, CDR2 FYNNEI. V lost 6 bases and J 4 bases, leaving 13 bases between the germline ends. The CDR3 loop spans 13 amino acids. The CDR3 nucleotides read TGTGCCAGCAGCCGGGACTGGGAGTACGAGCAGTACTTC. It encodes CASSRDWEYEQYF.